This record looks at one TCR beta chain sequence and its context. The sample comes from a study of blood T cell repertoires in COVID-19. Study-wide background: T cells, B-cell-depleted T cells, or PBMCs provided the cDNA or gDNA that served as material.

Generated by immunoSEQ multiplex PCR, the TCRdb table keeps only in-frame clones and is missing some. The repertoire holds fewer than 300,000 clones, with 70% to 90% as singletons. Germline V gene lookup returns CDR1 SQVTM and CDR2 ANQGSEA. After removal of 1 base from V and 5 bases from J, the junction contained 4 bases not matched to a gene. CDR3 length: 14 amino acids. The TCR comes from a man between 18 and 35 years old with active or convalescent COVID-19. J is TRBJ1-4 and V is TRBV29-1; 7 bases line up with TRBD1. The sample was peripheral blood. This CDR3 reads CSVEGTGQNEKLFF. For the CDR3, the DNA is TGCAGCGTTGAAGGGACAGGCCAAAATGAAAAACTGTTTTTT.